The rows below give T cell receptor beta chains drawn from one sample of a study of cytomegalovirus exposure and HLA in healthy donors. Sequencing used immunoSEQ multiplex PCR; TCRdb keeps in-frame clones, though not all of them. The table lists roughly 150,000 clones, under 90% of them singletons. Sequenced: PBMCs. The receptors were gathered from a woman between 18 and 29 years old in good health and CMV-seropositive. The CDR3 runs from the conserved cysteine through the conserved F or W. The D gene is left open where the match is weak. Clone size appears in some rows only: once, few, many, or a class for an expanded clone.

d_call	v_call	j_call	clone_size	cdr3_aa	cdr3_nt
TRBD2	TRBV5-1	TRBJ2-1	.	CASTTPGSGENNEQFF	TGCGCCAGCACCACTCCGGGTAGCGGGGAAAACAATGAGCAGTTCTTC
TRBD1	TRBV28	TRBJ2-1	.	CASSLLTFDRGSYNEQFF	TGTGCCAGCAGTTTACTCACCTTCGACAGGGGGAGCTACAATGAGCAGTTCTTC
TRBD2	TRBV27	TRBJ2-3	.	CASSYRLAGGVRSSGHTQYF	TGTGCCAGCAGTTACAGACTAGCGGGGGGTGTGAGGTCCTCAGGACATACGCAGTATTTT
.	TRBV7-9	TRBJ1-1	.	CASSFAEAFF	TGTGCCAGCAGCTTCGCTGAAGCTTTCTTT
.	TRBV6-5	TRBJ1-5	once	CASSPGTGGGQPQHF	TGTGCCAGCAGCCCAGGGACGGGGGGCGGTCAGCCCCAGCATTTT
TRBD2	TRBV5-1	TRBJ2-7	.	CASSFGTSGRGEQYF	TGCGCCAGCAGCTTTGGGACTAGCGGGAGGGGCGAGCAGTACTTC
.	TRBV7-9	TRBJ2-7	.	CASSAGTAGYEQYF	TGTGCCAGCAGCGCCGGGACAGCGGGTTACGAGCAGTACTTC
.	TRBV7-3	TRBJ2-3	.	CASSLSVGTDTQYF	TGTGCCAGCAGCTTATCCGTTGGCACAGATACGCAGTATTTT
.	TRBV6-6	TRBJ1-1	.	CASNRQGNTEAFF	TGTGCCAGCAACAGACAAGGGAACACTGAAGCTTTCTTT
.	TRBV7-2	TRBJ1-3	.	CASSLAGISGNTIYF	TGTGCCAGCAGCTTAGCCGGTATCTCTGGAAACACCATATATTTT
.	TRBV5-1	TRBJ2-7	.	CASSFTGLSGYEQYF	TGCGCCAGCAGCTTTACAGGGTTGTCGGGATACGAGCAGTACTTC
TRBD2	TRBV7-3	TRBJ2-6	.	CASSPGGSGSGANVLTF	TGTGCCAGCAGCCCGGGGGGATCAGGCTCTGGGGCCAACGTCCTGACTTTC
.	TRBV6-5	TRBJ2-2	.	CASSNYGGNTGELFF	TGTGCCAGCAGTAATTACGGGGGAAACACCGGGGAGCTGTTTTTT